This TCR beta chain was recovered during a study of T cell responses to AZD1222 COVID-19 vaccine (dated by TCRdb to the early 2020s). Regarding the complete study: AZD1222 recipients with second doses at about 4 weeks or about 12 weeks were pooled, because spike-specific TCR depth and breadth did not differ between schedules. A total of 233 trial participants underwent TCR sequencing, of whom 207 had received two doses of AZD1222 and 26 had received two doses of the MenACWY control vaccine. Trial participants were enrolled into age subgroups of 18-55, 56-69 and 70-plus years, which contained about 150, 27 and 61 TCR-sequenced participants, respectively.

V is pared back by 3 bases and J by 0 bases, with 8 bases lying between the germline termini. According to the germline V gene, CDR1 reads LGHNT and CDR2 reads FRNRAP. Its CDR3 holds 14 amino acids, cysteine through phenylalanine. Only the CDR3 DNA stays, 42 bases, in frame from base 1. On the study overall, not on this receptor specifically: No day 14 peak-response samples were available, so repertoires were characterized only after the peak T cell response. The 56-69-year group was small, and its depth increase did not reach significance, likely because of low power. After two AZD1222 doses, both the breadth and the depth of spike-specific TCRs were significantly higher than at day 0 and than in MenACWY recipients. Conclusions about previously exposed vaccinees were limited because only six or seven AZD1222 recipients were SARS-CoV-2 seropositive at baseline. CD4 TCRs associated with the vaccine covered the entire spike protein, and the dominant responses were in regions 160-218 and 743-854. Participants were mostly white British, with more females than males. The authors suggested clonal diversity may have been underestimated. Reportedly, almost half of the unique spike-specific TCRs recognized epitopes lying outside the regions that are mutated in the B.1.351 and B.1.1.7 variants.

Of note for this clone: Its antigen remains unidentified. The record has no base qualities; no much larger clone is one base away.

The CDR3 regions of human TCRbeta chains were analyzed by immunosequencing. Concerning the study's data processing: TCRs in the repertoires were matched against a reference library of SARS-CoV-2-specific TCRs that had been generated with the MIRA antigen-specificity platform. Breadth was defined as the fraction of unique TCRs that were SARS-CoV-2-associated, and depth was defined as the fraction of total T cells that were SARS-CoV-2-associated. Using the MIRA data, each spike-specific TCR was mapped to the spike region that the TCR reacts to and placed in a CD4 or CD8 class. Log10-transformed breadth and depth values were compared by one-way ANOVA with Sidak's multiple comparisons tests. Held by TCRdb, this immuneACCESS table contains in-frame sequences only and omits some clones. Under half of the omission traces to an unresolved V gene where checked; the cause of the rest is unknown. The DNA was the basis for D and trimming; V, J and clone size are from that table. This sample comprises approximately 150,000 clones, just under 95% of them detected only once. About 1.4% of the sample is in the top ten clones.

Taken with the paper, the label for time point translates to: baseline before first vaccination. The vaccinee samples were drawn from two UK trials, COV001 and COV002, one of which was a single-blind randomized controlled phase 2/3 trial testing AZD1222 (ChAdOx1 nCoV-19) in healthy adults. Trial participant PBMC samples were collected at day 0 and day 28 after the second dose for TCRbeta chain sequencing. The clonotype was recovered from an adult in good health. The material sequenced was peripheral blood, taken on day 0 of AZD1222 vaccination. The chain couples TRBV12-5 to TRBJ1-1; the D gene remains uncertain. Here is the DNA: TGTGCTAGTGGTTTACTGACTCTGAACACTGAAGCTTTCTTT. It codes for CASGLLTLNTEAFF.